This T cell receptor beta chain is drawn from a study of T cells expressing NK-cell markers. Whole-study context: Source material for TCR beta repertoires consisted of sorted CD3+CD56+NKG2C+, CD3+CD56+NKG2C- and CD3+CD56-NKG2C+ T cells.

The germline V gene has CDR1 LNHDA and CDR2 SQIVND (reference sequence). The CDR3 has 12 amino acids. TCRdb re-called the 5' RACE reads and shows each CDR3 protein once, DNA omitted. This sample's clone table lists about 460,000 distinct CDR3 sequences. The specimen was blood T cells: a sorted CD56 or NKG2C T cell subset, CD4+ or CD8+ T cells, or bulk PBMC T cells (not recorded which). The V call is TRBV19, the J call TRBJ2-7; the D call from TCRdb, TRBD2, cannot be confirmed without DNA. This receptor was identified in a woman in her fifties or sixties in good health. CDR3 sequence: CAGGRSPTRQYF.